These T cell receptor beta chains were read from a single sample in a study of T cells in tuberculosis. The protocol was immunoSEQ multiplex PCR, while the TCRdb copy is restricted to in-frame clones and leaves out a portion. The table records over 30,000 clones, around 97% of them present only once. Sequencing input: PBMCs. The receptors derive from a donor aged 5-35 years with latent tuberculosis or without tuberculosis infection. Each CDR3 is given with its conserved first and last residue. Fields, in order: J gene, D gene, clone size, V gene, CDR3 DNA, CDR3 protein. D genes are given only for firm matches. The size of a clone is reported for some rows only, either as once, few or many, or as a class for expanded clones.

>TRBJ2-7|TRBD1|-|TRBV7-2
TGTGCCAGCAGTTTAAATGCAGGGGGCTACGAGCAGTACTTC
CASSLNAGGYEQYF
>TRBJ2-2|-|few|TRBV6-5
TGTGCCAGCAGTTCGGGACTCCGAGTGACCGGGGAGCTGTTTTTT
CASSSGLRVTGELFF
>TRBJ2-1|-|-|TRBV7-9
TGTGCCAGCAGCTTAAACTCTAACAATGAGCAGTTCTTC
CASSLNSNNEQFF
>TRBJ2-6|-|few|TRBV19
TGTGCCAGTAGTATTACAGGGACCTCTGGGGCCAACGTCCTGACTTTC
CASSITGTSGANVLTF
>TRBJ1-1|-|-|TRBV10-3
TGTGCCATCAGTGACCGGGGTGGGGAGTCCACTGAAGCTTTCTTT
CAISDRGGESTEAFF
>TRBJ2-7|-|-|TRBV14
TGTGCCAGCAGCCAGGGGGCAGGGTACGAGCAGTACTTC
CASSQGAGYEQYF
>TRBJ2-5|TRBD2|once|TRBV7-3
TGTGCCAGCAGCCGGACTAGCGGGGGTGACCAAGAGACCCAGTACTTC
CASSRTSGGDQETQYF
>TRBJ2-7|TRBD2|once|TRBV2
TGTGCCAGCAGTCAGGGACTAGCGGGCTACGAGCAGTACTTC
CASSQGLAGYEQYF
>TRBJ1-3|-|-|TRBV5-4
TGTGCCAGTAGCACAGAGTTTGGAAACACCATATATTTT
CASSTEFGNTIYF
>TRBJ1-1|-|-|TRBV2
TGTGCCAGCAGTGGAGATTCCACTGAAGCTTTCTTT
CASSGDSTEAFF
>TRBJ1-2|TRBD1|once|TRBV2
TGTGCCAGTACTCGGGACAGGGGGGTTGGCGGCTACACCTTC
CASTRDRGVGGYTF
>TRBJ2-7|TRBD1|once|TRBV5-1
TGCGCCAGCAGCCCACCTCGACAGGGGGCAGATGAGCAGTACTTC
CASSPPRQGADEQYF
>TRBJ2-4|-|-|TRBV6-1
TGTGCCAGCAGTGAAGTTGGGGGCTTAGCCAAAAACATTCAGTACTTC
CASSEVGGLAKNIQYF
>TRBJ1-2|TRBD1|-|TRBV10-3
TGTGCCATCAGTGGACAGGGAAGCTATGGCTACACCTTC
CAISGQGSYGYTF
>TRBJ2-7|TRBD1|-|TRBV7-2
TGTGCCAGCAGCTATTACAGGGGGACCTACGAGCAGTACTTC
CASSYYRGTYEQYF
>TRBJ2-3|TRBD1|-|TRBV25-1
TGTGCCAGCAGTCCCACTCGGACAGGTGCAGATACGCAGTATTTT
CASSPTRTGADTQYF
>TRBJ2-5|-|-|TRBV5-1
TGCGCCAGCAGCGCAGGACATGGGGACCAAGAGACCCAGTACTTC
CASSAGHGDQETQYF